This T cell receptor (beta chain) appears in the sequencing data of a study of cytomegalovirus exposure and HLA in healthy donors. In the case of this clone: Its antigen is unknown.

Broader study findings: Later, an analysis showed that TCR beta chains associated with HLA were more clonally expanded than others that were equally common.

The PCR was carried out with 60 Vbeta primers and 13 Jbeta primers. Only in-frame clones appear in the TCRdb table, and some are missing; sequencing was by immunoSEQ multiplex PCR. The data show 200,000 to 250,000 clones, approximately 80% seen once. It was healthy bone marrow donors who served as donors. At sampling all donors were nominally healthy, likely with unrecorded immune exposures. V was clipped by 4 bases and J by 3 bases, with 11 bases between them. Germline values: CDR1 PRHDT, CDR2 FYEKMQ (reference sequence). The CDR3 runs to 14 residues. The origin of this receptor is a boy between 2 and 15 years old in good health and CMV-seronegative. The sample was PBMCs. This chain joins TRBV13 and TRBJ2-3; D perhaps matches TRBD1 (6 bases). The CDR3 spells CASSWAGATDTQYF. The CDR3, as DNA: TGTGCCAGCAGCTGGGCAGGGGCAACAGATACGCAGTATTTT.